These T cell receptor beta chains were read from a single sample in a study of graft-versus-host responses after intestinal transplantation. These TCRs' antigens remain unknown. Here immunoSEQ multiplex PCR was the method, and the copy in TCRdb shows in-frame clones only, minus some. The table lists 85,000 to 95,000 clones, about 93% of them singletons. Sequenced material: unstimulated CD8+ T cells sorted from spleen or lymph node cells, taken before intestinal transplant. These receptors were taken from a human donor who received an intestinal transplant. Each CDR3 is given with its conserved first and last residue. D genes are given only for firm matches. Where a row states a size, it is once, few, many or the class of an expanded clone; other rows omit it.

j_gene: TRBJ1-2; d_gene: NA; abundance: NA; v_gene: TRBV4-1; CDR3aa: CASSPNVQPTFQGRHGYTF; CDR3nt: TGCGCCAGCAGCCCAAACGTCCAACCGACCTTCCAGGGAAGGCATGGCTACACCTTC
j_gene: TRBJ2-5; d_gene: NA; abundance: NA; v_gene: TRBV7-2; CDR3aa: CASSLDGFSVETQYF; CDR3nt: TGTGCCAGCAGCTTAGACGGGTTTTCGGTGGAGACCCAGTACTTC
j_gene: TRBJ2-7; d_gene: NA; abundance: medium-sized; v_gene: TRBV5-6; CDR3aa: CASSLGYPYEQYF; CDR3nt: TGTGCCAGCAGCTTGGGCTACCCTTACGAGCAGTACTTC
j_gene: TRBJ2-7; d_gene: NA; abundance: NA; v_gene: TRBV9; CDR3aa: CASSPRQDFYEQYF; CDR3nt: TGTGCCAGCAGCCCCCGACAGGACTTCTACGAGCAGTACTTC
j_gene: TRBJ1-2; d_gene: NA; abundance: NA; v_gene: TRBV29-1; CDR3aa: CSVEAREVYGYTF; CDR3nt: TGCAGCGTTGAAGCGCGGGAGGTTTATGGCTACACCTTC
j_gene: TRBJ2-7; d_gene: NA; abundance: NA; v_gene: TRBV6-1; CDR3aa: CASNHPQGSYEQYF; CDR3nt: TGTGCCAGCAACCACCCACAGGGATCGTACGAGCAGTACTTC
j_gene: TRBJ1-1; d_gene: NA; abundance: once; v_gene: TRBV5-1; CDR3aa: CASSSLTDNTEAFF; CDR3nt: TGCGCCAGCAGCTCTTTGACAGATAACACTGAAGCTTTCTTT
j_gene: TRBJ1-1; d_gene: NA; abundance: NA; v_gene: TRBV29-1; CDR3aa: CSVDVGGTEAFF; CDR3nt: TGCAGCGTTGATGTCGGGGGTACTGAAGCTTTCTTT
j_gene: TRBJ2-1; d_gene: NA; abundance: NA; v_gene: TRBV7-8; CDR3aa: CASSSGYEQFF; CDR3nt: TGTGCCAGCAGCTCGGGGTATGAGCAGTTCTTC
j_gene: TRBJ1-2; d_gene: NA; abundance: NA; v_gene: TRBV7-8; CDR3aa: CASSLVGQVYGYTF; CDR3nt: TGTGCCAGCAGCTTAGTCGGCCAGGTATATGGCTACACCTTC
j_gene: TRBJ1-1; d_gene: NA; abundance: NA; v_gene: TRBV30; CDR3aa: CAWRTGSFAEAFF; CDR3nt: TGTGCCTGGAGGACCGGGTCTTTTGCTGAAGCTTTCTTT
j_gene: TRBJ1-1; d_gene: NA; abundance: NA; v_gene: TRBV6-5; CDR3aa: CASSYSPDYYTEAFF; CDR3nt: TGTGCCAGCAGTTACTCGCCAGATTATTACACTGAAGCTTTCTTT
j_gene: TRBJ2-1; d_gene: NA; abundance: NA; v_gene: TRBV29-1; CDR3aa: CSVLLETSTNEQFF; CDR3nt: TGCAGCGTTCTTCTAGAAACTTCTACCAATGAGCAGTTCTTC
j_gene: TRBJ1-2; d_gene: TRBD1; abundance: NA; v_gene: TRBV2; CDR3aa: CASSGGQGRVNYGYTF; CDR3nt: TGTGCCAGCAGTGGGGGACAGGGGAGAGTTAACTATGGCTACACCTTC
j_gene: TRBJ2-1; d_gene: NA; abundance: NA; v_gene: TRBV4-3; CDR3aa: CASSPGQGPYNEQFF; CDR3nt: TGCGCCAGCAGCCCAGGGCAGGGGCCCTACAATGAGCAGTTCTTC
j_gene: TRBJ1-1; d_gene: TRBD1; abundance: NA; v_gene: TRBV19; CDR3aa: CASSIFTGGEEAFF; CDR3nt: TGTGCCAGTAGTATTTTTACAGGGGGCGAAGAAGCTTTCTTT
j_gene: TRBJ2-7; d_gene: NA; abundance: NA; v_gene: TRBV29-1; CDR3aa: CSFRDISYEQYF; CDR3nt: TGCAGCTTCCGGGACATTTCCTACGAGCAGTACTTC
j_gene: TRBJ2-7; d_gene: TRBD2; abundance: NA; v_gene: TRBV4-2; CDR3aa: CASSLKLAGGPEQYF; CDR3nt: TGTGCCAGCAGCCTGAAACTAGCGGGGGGACCCGAGCAGTACTTC
j_gene: TRBJ2-1; d_gene: NA; abundance: NA; v_gene: TRBV4-1; CDR3aa: CASSQDLGAGAYNEQFF; CDR3nt: TGCGCCAGCAGCCAAGATCTCGGGGCAGGGGCCTACAATGAGCAGTTCTTC
j_gene: TRBJ2-7; d_gene: NA; abundance: once; v_gene: TRBV6-1; CDR3aa: CASSWESRQYF; CDR3nt: TGTGCCAGCAGTTGGGAGTCCCGGCAGTACTTC
j_gene: TRBJ1-1; d_gene: NA; abundance: NA; v_gene: TRBV11-3; CDR3aa: CASSPGPGEEAFF; CDR3nt: TGTGCCAGCAGCCCCGGGCCCGGGGAAGAAGCTTTCTTT
j_gene: TRBJ1-2; d_gene: TRBD1; abundance: NA; v_gene: TRBV5-4; CDR3aa: CASSLGTGGHYGYTF; CDR3nt: TGTGCCAGCAGCTTGGGCACAGGGGGGCACTATGGCTACACCTTC
j_gene: TRBJ1-6; d_gene: TRBD1; abundance: NA; v_gene: TRBV7-9; CDR3aa: CASSSSGTGSSSPLHF; CDR3nt: TGTGCCAGCAGCTCGTCCGGGACAGGGAGTAGTTCACCCCTCCACTTT
j_gene: TRBJ1-1; d_gene: TRBD1; abundance: once; v_gene: TRBV5-1; CDR3aa: CASSLGQGLNTEAFF; CDR3nt: TGCGCCAGCAGCTTGGGACAGGGGCTTAACACTGAAGCTTTCTTT
j_gene: TRBJ1-2; d_gene: TRBD1; abundance: once; v_gene: TRBV13; CDR3aa: CASSLRGQGSNGYTF; CDR3nt: TGTGCCAGCAGCTTACGGGGACAGGGAAGTAATGGCTACACCTTC
j_gene: TRBJ2-5; d_gene: TRBD2; abundance: NA; v_gene: TRBV5-1; CDR3aa: CASSLVSLAGSQETQYF; CDR3nt: TGCGCCAGCAGCTTGGTGAGCCTAGCGGGGTCCCAAGAGACCCAGTACTTC
j_gene: TRBJ2-7; d_gene: NA; abundance: few; v_gene: TRBV23-1; CDR3aa: CASSPSWEPYEQYF; CDR3nt: TGCGCCAGCAGTCCTAGCTGGGAACCCTACGAGCAGTACTTC